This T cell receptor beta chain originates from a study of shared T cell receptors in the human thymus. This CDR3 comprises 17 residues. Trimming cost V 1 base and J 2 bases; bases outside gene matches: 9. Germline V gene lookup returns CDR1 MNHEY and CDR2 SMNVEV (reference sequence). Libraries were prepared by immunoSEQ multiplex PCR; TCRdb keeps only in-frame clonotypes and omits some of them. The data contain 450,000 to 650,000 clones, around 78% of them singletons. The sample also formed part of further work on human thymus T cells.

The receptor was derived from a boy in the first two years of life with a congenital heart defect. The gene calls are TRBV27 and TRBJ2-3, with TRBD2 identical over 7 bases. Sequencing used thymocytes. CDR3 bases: TGTGCCAGCAGTTTATTGGGCGGGAGCCCGGACACAGATACGCAGTATTTT. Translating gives CASSLLGGSPDTDTQYF.